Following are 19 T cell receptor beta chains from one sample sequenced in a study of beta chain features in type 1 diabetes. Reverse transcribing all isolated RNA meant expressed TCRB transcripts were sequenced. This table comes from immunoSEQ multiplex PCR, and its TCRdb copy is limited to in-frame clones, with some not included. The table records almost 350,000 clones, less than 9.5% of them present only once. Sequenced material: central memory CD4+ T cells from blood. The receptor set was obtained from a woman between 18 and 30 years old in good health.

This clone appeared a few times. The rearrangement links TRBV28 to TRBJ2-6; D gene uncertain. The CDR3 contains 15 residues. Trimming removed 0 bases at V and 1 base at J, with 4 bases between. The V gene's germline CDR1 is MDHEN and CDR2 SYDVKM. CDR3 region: CASSLWVSGANVLTF. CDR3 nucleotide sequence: TGTGCCAGCAGTTTATGGGTTTCTGGGGCCAACGTCCTGACTTTC.

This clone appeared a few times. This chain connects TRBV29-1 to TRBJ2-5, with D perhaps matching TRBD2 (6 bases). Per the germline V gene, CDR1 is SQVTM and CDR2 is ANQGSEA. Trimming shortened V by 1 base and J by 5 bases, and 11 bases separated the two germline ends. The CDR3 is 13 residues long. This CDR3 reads CSVEGAGFETQYF. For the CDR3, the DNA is TGCAGCGTTGAAGGCGCGGGGTTCGAGACCCAGTACTTC.

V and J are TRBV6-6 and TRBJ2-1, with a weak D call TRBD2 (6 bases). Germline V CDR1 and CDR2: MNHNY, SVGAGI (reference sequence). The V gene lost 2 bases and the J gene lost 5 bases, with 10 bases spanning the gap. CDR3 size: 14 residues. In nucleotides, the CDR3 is TGTGCCAGCAGTTACACTAGCCGGGACAATGAGCAGTTCTTC. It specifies CASSYTSRDNEQFF.

The CDR3 bases are TGCGCCAGCAGCTTGAACAGGGGCGACTCCGAGCAGTACTTC. It translates to CASSLNRGDSEQYF. This chain uses TRBV5-1 with TRBJ2-7; 7 positions match TRBD1. The V segment lost 1 base and the J segment 6 bases; nucleotides outside the gene matches: 7. The germline gives CDR1 SGHRS, CDR2 YFSETQ. This CDR3 spans 14 amino acids.

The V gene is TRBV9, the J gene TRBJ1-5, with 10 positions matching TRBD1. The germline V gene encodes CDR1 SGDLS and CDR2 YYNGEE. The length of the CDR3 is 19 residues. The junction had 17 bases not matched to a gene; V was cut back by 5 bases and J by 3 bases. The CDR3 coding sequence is TGTGCCAGCAGTGAAGGGTCTTCGTTCGGGACAGGGGACAATCAGCCCCAGCATTTT. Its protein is CASSEGSSFGTGDNQPQHF.

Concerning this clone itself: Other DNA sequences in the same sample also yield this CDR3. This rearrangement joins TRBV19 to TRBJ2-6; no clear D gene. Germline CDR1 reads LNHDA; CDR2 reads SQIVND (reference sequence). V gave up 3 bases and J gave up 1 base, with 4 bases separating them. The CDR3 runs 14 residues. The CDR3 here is CASSIISGANVLTF. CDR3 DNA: TGTGCCAGTAGTATTATATCTGGGGCCAACGTCCTGACTTTC.

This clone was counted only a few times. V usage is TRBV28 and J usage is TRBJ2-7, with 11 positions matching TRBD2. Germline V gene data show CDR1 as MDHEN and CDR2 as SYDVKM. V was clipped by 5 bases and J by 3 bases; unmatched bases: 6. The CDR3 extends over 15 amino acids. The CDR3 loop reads CASSKGTSGLYEQYF. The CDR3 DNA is TGTGCCAGCAGTAAAGGGACTAGCGGACTCTACGAGCAGTACTTC.

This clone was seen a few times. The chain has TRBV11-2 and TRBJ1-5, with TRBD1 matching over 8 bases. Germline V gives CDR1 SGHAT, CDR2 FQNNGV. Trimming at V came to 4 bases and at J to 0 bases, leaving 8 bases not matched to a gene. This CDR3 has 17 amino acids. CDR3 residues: CASSSGTGTDSNQPQHF. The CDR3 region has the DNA TGTGCCAGCAGCTCCGGGACAGGAACGGATAGCAATCAGCCCCAGCATTTT. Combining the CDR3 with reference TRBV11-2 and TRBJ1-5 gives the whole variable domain EAGVAQSPRYKIIEKRQSVAFWCNPISGHATLYWYQQILGQGPKLLIQFQNNGVVDDSQLPKDRFSAERLKGVDSTLKIQPAKLEDSAVYLCASSSGTGTDSNQPQHFGDGTRLSIL.

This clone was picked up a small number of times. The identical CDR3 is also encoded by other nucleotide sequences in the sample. The CDR3 nucleotides read TGTGCCAGCTCAGGGACTACAAACAATGAGCAGTTCTTC. It specifies CASSGTTNNEQFF. The chain carries TRBV18 and TRBJ2-1; 7 nucleotides match TRBD2. CDR1 is KGHSH and CDR2 is LQKENI in the germline V gene. The CDR3 runs to 13 residues. V lost 5 bases and J lost 5; bases outside the gene matches: 3.

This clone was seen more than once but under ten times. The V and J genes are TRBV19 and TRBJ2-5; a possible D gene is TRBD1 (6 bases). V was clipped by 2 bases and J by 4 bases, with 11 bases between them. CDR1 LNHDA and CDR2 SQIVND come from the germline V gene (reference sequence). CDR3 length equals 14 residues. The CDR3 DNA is TGTGCCAGTAGTATAACAGGGCGAGGAGAGACCCAGTACTTC. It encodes CASSITGRGETQYF.

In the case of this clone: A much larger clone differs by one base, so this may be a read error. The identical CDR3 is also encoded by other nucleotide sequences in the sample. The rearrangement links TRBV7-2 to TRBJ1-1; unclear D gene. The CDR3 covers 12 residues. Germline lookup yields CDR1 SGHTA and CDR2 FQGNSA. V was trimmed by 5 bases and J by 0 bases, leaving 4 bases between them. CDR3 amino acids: CASSLLNTEAFF. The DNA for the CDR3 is TGTGCCAGCAGCCTGCTGAACACTGAAGCTTTCTTT. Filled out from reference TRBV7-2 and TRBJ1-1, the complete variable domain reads GAGVSQSPSNKVTEKGKDVELRCDPISGHTALYWYRQSLGQGLEFLIYFQGNSAPDKSGLPSDRFSAERTGGSVSTLTIQRTQQEDSAVYLCASSLLNTEAFFGQGTRLTVV.

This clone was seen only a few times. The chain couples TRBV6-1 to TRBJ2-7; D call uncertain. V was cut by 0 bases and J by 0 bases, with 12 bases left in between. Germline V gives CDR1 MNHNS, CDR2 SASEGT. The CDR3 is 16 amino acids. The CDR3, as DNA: TGTGCCAGCAGTGAAGCCGTAGGATCGCGCTCCTACGAGCAGTACTTC. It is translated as CASSEAVGSRSYEQYF.

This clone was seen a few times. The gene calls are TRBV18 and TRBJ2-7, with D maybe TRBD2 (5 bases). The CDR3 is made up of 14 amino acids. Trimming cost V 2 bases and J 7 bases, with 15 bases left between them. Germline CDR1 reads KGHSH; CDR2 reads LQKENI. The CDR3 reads CASSPVGLTTEQYF. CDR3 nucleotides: TGTGCCAGCTCACCAGTCGGACTGACCACAGAGCAGTACTTC. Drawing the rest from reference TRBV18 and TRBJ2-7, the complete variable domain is NAGVMQNPRHLVRRRGQEARLRCSPMKGHSHVYWYRQLPEEGLKFMVYLQKENIIDESGMPKERFSAEFPKEGPSILRIQQVVRGDSAAYFCASSPVGLTTEQYFGPGTRLTVT.

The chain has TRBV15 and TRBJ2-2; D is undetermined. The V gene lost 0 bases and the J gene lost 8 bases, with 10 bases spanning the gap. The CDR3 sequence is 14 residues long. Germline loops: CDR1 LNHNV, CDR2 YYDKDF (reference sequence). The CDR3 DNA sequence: TGTGCCACCAGCAGAGATTCTAGTTCTGGGGAGCTGTTTTTT. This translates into CATSRDSSSGELFF.

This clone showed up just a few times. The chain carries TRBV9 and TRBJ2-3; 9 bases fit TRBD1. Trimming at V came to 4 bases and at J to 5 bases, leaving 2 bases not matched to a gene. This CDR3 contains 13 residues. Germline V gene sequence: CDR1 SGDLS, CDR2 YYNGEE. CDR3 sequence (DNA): TGTGCCAGCAGCCTGACAGGGGGAGATACGCAGTATTTT. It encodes CASSLTGGDTQYF.

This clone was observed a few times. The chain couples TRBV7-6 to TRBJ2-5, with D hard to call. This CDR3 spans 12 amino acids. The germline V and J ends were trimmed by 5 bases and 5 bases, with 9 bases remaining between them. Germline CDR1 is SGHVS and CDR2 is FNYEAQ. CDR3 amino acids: CASSRARETQYF. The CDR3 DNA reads TGTGCCAGCAGCCGTGCGAGGGAGACCCAGTACTTC.

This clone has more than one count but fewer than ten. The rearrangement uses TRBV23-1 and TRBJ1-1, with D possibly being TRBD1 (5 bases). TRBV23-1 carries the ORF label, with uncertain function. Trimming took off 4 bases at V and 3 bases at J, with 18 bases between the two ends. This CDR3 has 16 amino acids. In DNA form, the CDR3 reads TGCGCCAGCAGTCTCACTGTACCCGGGGGGGACACTGAAGCTTTCTTT. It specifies CASSLTVPGGDTEAFF.

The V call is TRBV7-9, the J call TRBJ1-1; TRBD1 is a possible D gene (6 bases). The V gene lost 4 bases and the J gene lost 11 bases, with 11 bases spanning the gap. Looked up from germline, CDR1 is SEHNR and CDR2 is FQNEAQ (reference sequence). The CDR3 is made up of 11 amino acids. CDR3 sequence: CASSSQGWAFF. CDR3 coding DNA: TGTGCCAGCAGCTCACAGGGTTGGGCTTTCTTT.

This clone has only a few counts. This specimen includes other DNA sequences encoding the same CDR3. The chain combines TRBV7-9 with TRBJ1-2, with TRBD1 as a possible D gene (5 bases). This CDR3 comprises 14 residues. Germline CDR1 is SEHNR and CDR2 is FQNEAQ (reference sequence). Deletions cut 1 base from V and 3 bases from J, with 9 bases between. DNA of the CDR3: TGTGCCAGCAGCTTAGGTGGGACCGACTATGGCTACACCTTC. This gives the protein CASSLGGTDYGYTF.